Sequencing of this T cell receptor (beta chain) was carried out in a study of T cell responses to AZD1222 COVID-19 vaccine. About this clone: Its antigen is unidentified.

This CDR3 region has 10 residues. Germline V CDR1 and CDR2: SQVTM, ANQGSEA. V was clipped by 4 bases and J by 5 bases, with 3 bases between them. Whole-study findings and limits: White British people made up most donors, females outnumbered males, and clonal diversity was possibly underestimated.

Produced via immunoSEQ multiplex PCR; TCRdb's table is partial and in-frame only. This sample has fewer than 150,000 clones, with more than 75% found just once. This receptor was obtained from an adult in good health. The sample consisted of peripheral blood, taken on day 0 of AZD1222 vaccination. The chain joins TRBV29-1 to TRBJ2-1; D is unresolved. CDR3 residues: CSVAHNEQFF. In DNA, the CDR3 is TGCAGCGTTGCCCACAATGAGCAGTTCTTC.